One sample yielded the 24 T cell receptor beta chains listed below, sequenced in a study of T-cell reconstitution after alpha-beta-depleted transplantation in children. The TCRbeta library incorporated unique molecular identifiers. TCRdb analysed the PCR reads with MiXCR anew, one entry per CDR3 protein. The repertoire holds under 350,000 distinct CDR3 sequences, roughly 9.5% seen once, with 9.5% to 13% in the top ten. This material consisted of PBMCs from the stem cell graft donor, taken from the stem cell graft. Every receptor here comes from a human donor who donated a stem cell graft to a child with SCID.

The gene calls are TRBV20-1 and TRBJ2-2; D unresolved. Trimming took off 0 bases at V and 1 base at J, with 9 bases between the two ends. The germline V gene encodes CDR1 DFQATT and CDR2 SNEGSKA (reference sequence). CDR3 length equals 15 residues. The CDR3 sequence: CSARDLTLNTGELFF. CDR3 sequence (DNA): TGCAGTGCTAGAGATTTGACTCTGAACACCGGGGAGCTGTTTTTT.

This clonotype was observed a few times. The rearrangement links TRBV12-3 or TRBV12-4 to TRBJ1-1, with 8 bases that match TRBD1. V shed 5 bases, J shed 4 bases, and the junction held 15 bases outside the gene matches. The CDR3 is 17 amino acids. CDR3 loop: CASSTYRGGFGGTEAFF. DNA of the CDR3: TGTGCCAGCAGTACCTACAGGGGGGGGTTCGGCGGCACTGAAGCTTTCTTT.

This clonotype has ten or more counts. The V gene is TRBV12-5, the J gene TRBJ1-1, with D possibly matching TRBD1 (5 bases). This CDR3 has 15 residues. CDR1 is LGHNT, CDR2 FRNRAP, per germline. V was pared by 5 bases and J by 1 base, with 14 bases between. The CDR3 is CASGQGVRGNTEAFF. The DNA for the CDR3 is TGTGCTAGTGGTCAAGGAGTAAGGGGGAACACTGAAGCTTTCTTT.

This clonotype was seen a handful of times. The chain recombines TRBV10-3 with TRBJ2-7; D could derive from TRBD1 or TRBD2 (5 bases each). The CDR3 loop spans 14 amino acids. The V and J ends lost 6 bases and 2 bases respectively, with 14 bases between them. In germline, CDR1 is ENHRY, CDR2 SYGVKD. CDR3: CAISGTPNAYEQYF. As DNA, the CDR3 is TGTGCCATCAGCGGGACCCCAAACGCCTACGAGCAGTACTTC.

V gene TRBV5-6 combines with J gene TRBJ2-3; TRBD1 matches 9 bases. The ends lost 6 bases at V and 0 bases at J; junction bases unmatched: 5. This CDR3 contains 15 residues. Germline CDR1 reads SGHDT; CDR2 reads YYEEEE. CDR3 in DNA: TGTGCCAGCACCAAGGACAGGGGCAGCACAGATACGCAGTATTTT. It codes for CASTKDRGSTDTQYF.

This clonotype was found many times. The chain links TRBV20-1 to TRBJ2-5; 10 bases map to TRBD2. Per germline, CDR1 DFQATT and CDR2 SNEGSKA (reference sequence). The CDR3 is 17 residues long. The V and J ends lost 0 bases and 2 bases, in that order; junction bases with no gene match: 9. CDR3 loop: CSARDLLAGVLQETQYF. The DNA for the CDR3 is TGCAGTGCTAGAGATCTCCTAGCGGGGGTTCTACAAGAGACCCAGTACTTC.

The sample holds a few counts of this clonotype. This chain uses TRBV27 with TRBJ1-1; 8 bases align to TRBD1. The CDR3 is 16 residues long. Unmatched junction bases numbered 12, after V lost 4 bases and J lost 5 bases. Germline-derived CDR1 and CDR2 are MNHEY and SMNVEV (reference sequence). The CDR3 nucleotides read TGTGCCAGCAGTTCAAGAACAGGGGGTTGGGGTACTGAAGCTTTCTTT. It translates to CASSSRTGGWGTEAFF.

The chain employs TRBV7-9 and TRBJ1-2, with no clear D. Per the germline V gene, CDR1 is SEHNR and CDR2 is FQNEAQ (reference sequence). V was cut by 7 bases and J by 4 bases, with 16 bases left in between. The CDR3 consists of 14 residues. The CDR3 region is CASNPNPDAYGYTF. In DNA, the CDR3 is TGTGCCAGCAATCCAAATCCGGACGCCTATGGCTACACCTTC. Full variable domain (outside the CDR3, taken from reference TRBV7-9 and TRBJ1-2): DTGVSQNPRHKITKRGQNVTFRCDPISEHNRLYWYRQTLGQGPEFLTYFQNEAQLEKSRLLSDRFSAERPKGSFSTLEIQRTEQGDSAMYLCASNPNPDAYGYTFGSGTRLTVV.

The table lists this clonotype with many counts. V is TRBV9 and J is TRBJ2-5; 7 nucleotides line up with TRBD1. This CDR3 spans 14 amino acids. V was pared by 4 bases and J by 3 bases, with 6 bases of the junction left unmatched. Germline V gene lookup returns CDR1 SGDLS and CDR2 YYNGEE. Here the CDR3 DNA reads TGTGCCAGCAGCATCACCGGGACAGAAGAGACCCAGTACTTC. It is translated as CASSITGTEETQYF.

The genes are TRBV20-1 and TRBJ2-5, with D maybe TRBD2 (5 bases). Per the germline V gene, CDR1 is DFQATT and CDR2 is SNEGSKA (reference sequence). The CDR3 has 15 amino acids. Trimming shortened V by 0 bases and J by 3 bases, and 14 bases separated the two germline ends. In nucleotides, the CDR3 is TGCAGTGCTAGAGATGCTAGCTTTTCCAAAGAGACCCAGTACTTC. Its translation: CSARDASFSKETQYF.

The chain uses TRBV10-3 and TRBJ2-7, with a weak D call TRBD2 (5 bases). The CDR3 length is 13 residues. Germline lookup yields CDR1 ENHRY and CDR2 SYGVKD. Trimming stripped 4 bases from V and 5 bases from J, with 12 bases between. CDR3 nucleotides: TGTGCCATCAGTGTCTGGGAGACGGACGAGCAGTACTTC. Translating it yields CAISVWETDEQYF.

This clonotype was seen a handful of times. The chain combines TRBV13 with TRBJ1-6; D gene uncertain. Germline-derived CDR1 and CDR2 are PRHDT and FYEKMQ (reference sequence). This CDR3 is 15 amino acids long. Trimming took off 5 bases at V and 6 bases at J, with 14 bases between the two ends. The CDR3 DNA is TGTGCCAGCAGCCACGGACGGAGTACTAATTCACCCCTCCACTTT. This gives the protein CASSHGRSTNSPLHF. Together with reference TRBV13 and TRBJ1-6, the CDR3 gives the full variable domain: AAGVIQSPRHLIKEKRETATLKCYPIPRHDTVYWYQQGPGQDPQFLISFYEKMQSDKGSIPDRFSAQQFSDYHSELNMSSLELGDSALYFCASSHGRSTNSPLHFGNGTRLTVT.

The CDR3 bases are TGCAGTGCCCGTGGGACAGGGAATACAGATACGCAGTATTTT. Translation: CSARGTGNTDTQYF. V is TRBV20-1 and J is TRBJ2-3; the match to TRBD1 covers 9 bases. The CDR3 consists of 14 residues. Germline CDR1 and CDR2: DFQATT and SNEGSKA (reference sequence). The V gene end was trimmed by 6 bases and the J gene end by 3 bases; junction bases not matched to a gene: 7.

The chain couples TRBV29-1 to TRBJ2-2; maybe TRBD2 (5 bases). Germline V CDR1 and CDR2: SQVTM, ANQGSEA. Trimming shortened V by 1 base and J by 4 bases, and 10 bases separated the two germline ends. The CDR3 consists of 14 residues. In DNA, the CDR3 is TGCAGCGTTGAAGGAGTGGCGGGCACCGGGGAGCTGTTTTTT. Translation gives CSVEGVAGTGELFF.

A few counts support this clonotype. This chain joins TRBV25-1 and TRBJ2-5, with D maybe TRBD2 (5 bases). V shed 5 bases and J shed 3 bases, with 19 bases lying between them. There are 16 residues in the CDR3. Germline V gives CDR1 MGHDK, CDR2 SYGVNS. DNA of the CDR3: TGTGCCAGCAGTTGGGGAACAGTGAGGGCCGAAGAGACCCAGTACTTC. It codes for CASSWGTVRAEETQYF.

The chain couples TRBV12-3 or TRBV12-4 to TRBJ2-3; the match to TRBD2 covers 9 bases. The junction had 5 bases not matched to a gene; V was cut back by 1 base and J by 3 bases. The CDR3 runs to 16 residues. The CDR3 nucleotides are TGTGCCAGCAGTTTAGGGGTAGCGGGGGAGACAGATACGCAGTATTTT. Translating gives CASSLGVAGETDTQYF.

The V call is TRBV20-1, the J call TRBJ2-7; D is tentatively TRBD1 or TRBD2 (5 bases each). V was trimmed by 0 bases and J by 6 bases, leaving 9 bases between them. CDR1 and CDR2 (germline): DFQATT, SNEGSKA (reference sequence). This CDR3 is built from 12 residues. In nucleotides, the CDR3 is TGCAGTGCTAGAGAAGCCGGGACCGAGCAGTACTTC. It translates to CSAREAGTEQYF.

V and J are TRBV20-1 and TRBJ1-2; maybe TRBD1 (5 bases). The V gene lost 3 bases and the J gene lost 4 bases, with 24 bases spanning the gap. The germline V gene encodes CDR1 DFQATT and CDR2 SNEGSKA (reference sequence). The CDR3 has 17 amino acids. DNA of the CDR3: TGCAGTGCTAGTGATATCTACCGGGACGATCGGAGCTATGGCTACACCTTC. It yields the protein CSASDIYRDDRSYGYTF.

This clonotype was picked up many times. The chain joins TRBV29-1 to TRBJ2-5; no firm D call. Germline V gives CDR1 SQVTM, CDR2 ANQGSEA. This CDR3 comprises 12 residues. The V end was cut by 4 bases, the J end by 5 bases, with 11 bases between. The CDR3 DNA reads as TGCAGCGTTGTTTTTAGGGCTGAGACCCAGTACTTC. Translated: CSVVFRAETQYF.

This clonotype has a handful of counts. The genes are TRBV25-1 and TRBJ2-1; 13 positions agree with TRBD2. Germline V gene sequence: CDR1 MGHDK, CDR2 SYGVNS. The CDR3 sequence is 17 residues long. V lost 6 bases, J lost 1 base, and 6 bases stayed unmatched. CDR3 sequence reads: CASSRTSGGGSYNEQFF. In DNA form, the CDR3 reads TGTGCCAGCAGCCGGACTAGCGGGGGAGGGTCCTACAATGAGCAGTTCTTC. The variable domain in full, completed from reference TRBV25-1 and TRBJ2-1, reads EADIYQTPRYLVIGTGKKITLECSQTMGHDKMYWYQQDPGMELHLIHYSYGVNSTEKGDLSSESTVSRIRTEHFPLTLESARPSHTSQYLCASSRTSGGGSYNEQFFGPGTRLTVL.

The CDR3 coding sequence is TGCGCCAGCAGCCAGGGACAGGTTAATGGCTACACCTTC. Protein sequence: CASSQGQVNGYTF. This chain links TRBV5-1 with TRBJ1-2, with 8 positions matching TRBD1. CDR1 and CDR2 from the germline V gene are SGHRS and YFSETQ. The CDR3 contains 13 residues. Trimming at V came to 4 bases and at J to 6 bases, leaving 5 bases not matched to a gene.

This clonotype was seen only a few times. V and J are TRBV14 and TRBJ1-2; weak D call: TRBD1 (6 bases). This CDR3 spans 14 amino acids. Germline values: CDR1 SGHDN, CDR2 FVKESK. Trimming left V 3 bases short and J 8 bases short, with 16 bases between. This CDR3 is CASSQATGSLGYTF. The CDR3 coding sequence is TGTGCCAGCAGCCAGGCGACAGGTTCGCTGGGCTACACCTTC.

This clonotype was counted a few times. The chain employs TRBV7-9 and TRBJ2-2; 14 nucleotides agree with TRBD2. Germline V gives CDR1 SEHNR, CDR2 FQNEAQ (reference sequence). V shed 5 bases and J 4 bases; nucleotides not matched to a gene: 3. This CDR3 comprises 16 residues. Here the CDR3 DNA reads TGTGCCAGCAGCCGACTAGCGGGGGGGACCACCGGGGAGCTGTTTTTT. Its protein is CASSRLAGGTTGELFF.

J is TRBJ2-2 and V is TRBV10-3; D is ambiguous. CDR1 and CDR2 (germline): ENHRY, SYGVKD. The V gene lost 7 bases and the J gene lost 1 base, with 10 bases spanning the gap. This CDR3 spans 14 amino acids. The chain's CDR3 is CAIKAKENTGELFF. The CDR3 bases are TGTGCCATCAAAGCTAAAGAGAACACCGGGGAGCTGTTTTTT.